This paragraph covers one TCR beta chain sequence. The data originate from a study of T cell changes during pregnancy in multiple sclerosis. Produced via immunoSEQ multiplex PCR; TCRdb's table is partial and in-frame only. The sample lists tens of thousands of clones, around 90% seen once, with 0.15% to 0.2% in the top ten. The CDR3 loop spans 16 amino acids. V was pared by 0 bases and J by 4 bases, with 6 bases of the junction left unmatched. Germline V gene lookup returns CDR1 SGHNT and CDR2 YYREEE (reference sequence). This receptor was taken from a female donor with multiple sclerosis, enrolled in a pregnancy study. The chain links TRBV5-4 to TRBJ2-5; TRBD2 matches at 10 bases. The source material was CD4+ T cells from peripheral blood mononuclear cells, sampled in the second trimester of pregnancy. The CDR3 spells CASSLALAGERETQYF. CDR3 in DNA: TGTGCCAGCAGCTTGGCCCTAGCGGGAGAACGAGAGACCCAGTACTTC.